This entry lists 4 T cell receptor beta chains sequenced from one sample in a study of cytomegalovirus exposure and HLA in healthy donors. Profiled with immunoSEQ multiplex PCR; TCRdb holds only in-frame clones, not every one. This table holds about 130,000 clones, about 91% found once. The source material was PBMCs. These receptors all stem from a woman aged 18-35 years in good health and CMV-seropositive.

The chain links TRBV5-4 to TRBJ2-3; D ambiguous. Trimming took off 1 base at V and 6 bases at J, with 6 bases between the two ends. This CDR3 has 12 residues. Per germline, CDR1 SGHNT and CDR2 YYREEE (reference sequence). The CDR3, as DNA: TGTGCCAGCAGCTTGATCGGGGATACGCAGTATTTT. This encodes CASSLIGDTQYF.

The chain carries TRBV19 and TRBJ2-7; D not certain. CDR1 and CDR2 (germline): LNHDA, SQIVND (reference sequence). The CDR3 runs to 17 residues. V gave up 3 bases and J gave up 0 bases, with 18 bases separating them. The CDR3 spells CASSISSQEKFSYEQYF. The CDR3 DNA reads TGTGCCAGTAGTATTAGTAGTCAGGAAAAATTCTCCTACGAGCAGTACTTC.

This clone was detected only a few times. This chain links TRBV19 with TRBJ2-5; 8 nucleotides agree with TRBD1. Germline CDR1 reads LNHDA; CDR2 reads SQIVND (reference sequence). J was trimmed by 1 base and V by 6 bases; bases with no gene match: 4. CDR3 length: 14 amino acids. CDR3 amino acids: CASSPTGAQETQYF. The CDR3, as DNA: TGTGCCAGTAGCCCGACAGGGGCCCAAGAGACCCAGTACTTC.

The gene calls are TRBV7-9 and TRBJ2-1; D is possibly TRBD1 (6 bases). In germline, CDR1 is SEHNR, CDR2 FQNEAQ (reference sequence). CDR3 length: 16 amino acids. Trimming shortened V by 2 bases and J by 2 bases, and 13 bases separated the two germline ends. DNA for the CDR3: TGTGCCAGCAGCTTACCTCGACAGGTAACCTACAATGAGCAGTTCTTC. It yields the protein CASSLPRQVTYNEQFF.